A single sample gave rise to the 20 T cell receptor beta chains below, sequenced in a study of beta chain features in type 1 diabetes. General study results and limits: Shorter TCRB CDR3s, moderately but significantly so, were found in Type 1 diabetes patients in all four CD4+ subsets.

What was sequenced were expressed TCRB transcripts, since all of the isolated RNA had been reverse transcribed. Generated by immunoSEQ multiplex PCR, the TCRdb table keeps only in-frame clones and is missing some. The table includes roughly 290,000 clones, 14% to 15% detected once. Antigens of these TCRs are unknown. The sequenced sample consisted of naive CD4+ T cells from blood. The receptors shown here come from a man between 18 and 35 years old with type 1 diabetes.

This clone came up a few times. The chain couples TRBV2 to TRBJ1-5; D is unclear. Per the germline V gene, CDR1 is SNHLY and CDR2 is FYNNEI. The V end lost 2 bases, the J end lost 5 bases, and 10 bases lay between the germline ends. CDR3 length: 14 amino acids. The CDR3 protein is CASSEFQRYQPQHF. Here the CDR3 DNA reads TGTGCCAGCAGTGAATTTCAGAGGTATCAGCCCCAGCATTTT.

V and J are TRBV5-1 and TRBJ2-1; 7 bases agree with TRBD2. CDR3 length: 15 residues. The J segment lost 4 bases and the V segment lost 9 bases, leaving 13 bases of the junction unmatched. CDR1 and CDR2 (germline): SGHRS, YFSETQ. CDR3 sequence: CATSRVAGDYNEQFF. CDR3 DNA: TGCGCCACCTCCCGGGTGGCGGGAGATTACAATGAGCAGTTCTTC.

Only a few counts were recorded for this clone. The V call is TRBV15, the J call TRBJ2-3; TRBD1 is a possible D gene (7 bases). The ends were cut back, 3 bases at V and 2 bases at J, with 12 bases in the middle. The CDR3 loop spans 15 amino acids. CDR1 and CDR2 from the germline V gene are LNHNV and YYDKDF (reference sequence). The CDR3 sequence: CATSSQGGHTDTQYF. CDR3 in DNA: TGTGCCACCAGCAGCCAGGGGGGCCACACAGATACGCAGTATTTT.

This clone was found a few times. The chain joins TRBV6-1 to TRBJ2-1; 7 positions agree with TRBD1. The V gene's germline CDR1 is MNHNS and CDR2 SASEGT. The CDR3 is 15 residues long. The V gene end was trimmed by 3 bases and the J gene end by 2 bases; junction bases not matched to a gene: 4. The CDR3 sequence is CASSETGLTYNEQFF. In DNA form, the CDR3 reads TGTGCCAGCAGTGAGACAGGGTTAACCTACAATGAGCAGTTCTTC.

V usage is TRBV11-2 and J usage is TRBJ2-5; D perhaps matches TRBD1 (5 bases). The CDR3 loop spans 13 amino acids. From germline, CDR1 is SGHAT and CDR2 FQNNGV. Between the trimmed V and J ends, which lost 6 bases and 3 bases, there was a span of 11 bases. The CDR3 coding sequence is TGTGCCAGCAGTTATGCCAGGGAAGAGACCCAGTACTTC. Its translation: CASSYAREETQYF.

The rearrangement links TRBV15 to TRBJ2-7, with D tentatively TRBD1 (5 bases). CDR1 is LNHNV and CDR2 is YYDKDF in the germline V gene (reference sequence). V dropped 0 bases and J dropped 6 bases, with 9 bases sitting between them. The CDR3 runs 13 residues. Here the CDR3 reads CATSRDTGAEQYF. The DNA of the CDR3 is TGTGCCACCAGCAGAGACACAGGCGCCGAGCAGTACTTC.

The chain has TRBV30 and TRBJ2-7, with TRBD1 matching 8 bases. CDR3 length: 14 amino acids. V dropped 0 bases and J dropped 3; count of bases not matched to a gene: 4. CDR1 and CDR2 from the germline V gene are GTSNPN and SVGIG (reference sequence). The CDR3, as DNA: TGTGCCTGGAGTGTAGCAGGGGGCCTCTACGAGCAGTACTTC. Amino acid sequence: CAWSVAGGLYEQYF.

The table lists this clone with a few counts. This chain links TRBV9 with TRBJ2-1; 9 bases agree with TRBD2. J lost 5 bases, V lost 4 bases, and 7 bases had no gene match. The CDR3 runs 15 residues. CDR1 SGDLS and CDR2 YYNGEE come from the germline V gene. DNA of the CDR3: TGTGCCAGCAGCCCCGGGGTAGCGGGAGACAATGAGCAGTTCTTC. It encodes CASSPGVAGDNEQFF.

This clone was seen a handful of times. This rearrangement joins TRBV5-4 to TRBJ2-7; TRBD1 matches at 7 bases. The V segment lost 6 bases and the J segment 7 bases; nucleotides outside the gene matches: 10. The CDR3 totals 13 residues. Germline CDR1 and CDR2: SGHNT and YYREEE (reference sequence). This CDR3 reads CASTSGQVNEQYF. Written as DNA, the CDR3 is TGTGCCAGCACCTCAGGACAGGTGAATGAGCAGTACTTC.

The rearrangement uses TRBV2 and TRBJ2-1, with 9 nucleotides matching TRBD2. V shed 3 bases and J 9 bases; nucleotides not matched to a gene: 9. The CDR3 runs to 15 residues. Per germline, CDR1 SNHLY and CDR2 FYNNEI. The DNA of the CDR3 is TGTGCCAGCAGTGATTGGGTTAGCGGGAGTCTTGAGCAGTTCTTC. It encodes CASSDWVSGSLEQFF.

The chain combines TRBV2 with TRBJ2-7; TRBD1 matches 9 bases. Germline trimming cut 8 bases from V and 6 bases from J; bases unmatched to any gene: 8. CDR3 length: 13 amino acids. Germline V lookup: CDR1 SNHLY, CDR2 FYNNEI. The CDR3 region is CASQTGGLGEQYF. In DNA, the CDR3 is TGTGCCAGCCAGACAGGGGGACTCGGCGAGCAGTACTTC. Full variable domain (missing parts from reference TRBV2 and TRBJ2-7): EPEVTQTPSHQVTQMGQEVILRCVPISNHLYFYWYRQILGQKVEFLVSFYNNEISEKSEIFDDQFSVERPDGSNFTLKIRSTKLEDSAMYFCASQTGGLGEQYFGPGTRLTVT.

The chain joins TRBV5-1 to TRBJ1-1; unclear D gene. Trimming took 4 bases from V and 7 from J, leaving 14 bases between them. The CDR3 contains 13 residues. CDR1 SGHRS and CDR2 YFSETQ come from the germline V gene. In DNA form, the CDR3 reads TGCGCCAGCAGCGTAGGTCAGACTTATGAAGCTTTCTTT. It encodes CASSVGQTYEAFF. Combining the CDR3 with reference TRBV5-1 and TRBJ1-1 gives the whole variable domain KAGVTQTPRYLIKTRGQQVTLSCSPISGHRSVSWYQQTPGQGLQFLFEYFSETQRNKGNFPGRFSGRQFSNSRSEMNVSTLELGDSALYLCASSVGQTYEAFFGQGTRLTVV.

This clone was seen once. This chain joins TRBV20-1 and TRBJ1-3, with D unclear. Trimming pared 5 bases from V and 8 bases from J, leaving 10 bases between. This CDR3 is built from 11 residues. Germline V lookup: CDR1 DFQATT, CDR2 SNEGSKA (reference sequence). The chain's CDR3 is CSAPREDTIYF. In DNA, the CDR3 is TGCAGTGCTCCCCGTGAGGACACCATATATTTT.

The V call is TRBV16, the J call TRBJ2-1, with a tentative D call TRBD1 (6 bases). V shed 5 bases and J shed 14 bases, with 22 bases lying between them. The germline CDR1 and CDR2 sequences are KGHSY and FQNENV. This CDR3 comprises 14 residues. The CDR3 sequence: CASSTPGASKREFF. DNA for the CDR3: TGTGCCAGCAGCACCCCAGGGGCAAGTAAGAGGGAGTTCTTC. Using reference TRBV16 and TRBJ2-1 for the parts outside the CDR3, the full variable domain is GEEVAQTPKHLVRGEGQKAKLYCAPIKGHSYVFWYQQVLKNEFKFLISFQNENVFDETGMPKERFSAKCLPNSPCSLEIQATKLEDSAVYFCASSTPGASKREFFGPGTRLTVL.

The rearrangement uses TRBV9 and TRBJ1-1; no definite D call. This CDR3 is built from 13 residues. V was shortened by 7 bases and J by 3 bases, with 13 bases between the two germline ends. Germline CDR1 is SGDLS and CDR2 is YYNGEE. This CDR3 is CASRYLLDTEAFF. In DNA form, the CDR3 reads TGTGCCAGCCGCTACTTGCTGGACACTGAAGCTTTCTTT.

This clone was found a few times. The chain employs TRBV7-2 and TRBJ2-7; 8 positions agree with TRBD2. The CDR3 is made up of 16 amino acids. Germline loops: CDR1 SGHTA, CDR2 FQGNSA. J gave up 1 base and V 1 base, and 6 bases lay outside the gene matches. The CDR3 loop reads CASSLEPGGRSYEQYF. Written as DNA, the CDR3 is TGTGCCAGCAGCTTAGAACCGGGGGGGAGGTCCTACGAGCAGTACTTC.

CDR3 protein: CASSWDRGYEQYF. The CDR3 coding sequence is TGTGCCAGCAGCTGGGACAGGGGCTACGAGCAGTACTTC. The J gene is TRBJ2-7, the V gene TRBV7-9; 10 nucleotides align to TRBD1. Germline CDR1 reads SEHNR; CDR2 reads FQNEAQ (reference sequence). The CDR3 sequence is 13 residues long. The V and J ends lost 4 bases and 3 bases, in that order; junction bases with no gene match: 0.

The rearrangement joins TRBV6-1 to TRBJ2-7; weak D call: TRBD1 (5 bases). Germline lookup yields CDR1 MNHNS and CDR2 SASEGT. V was cut by 2 bases and J by 1 base, with 12 bases left in between. CDR3 length equals 15 residues. The CDR3 here is CASSEIGQGSYEQYF. Here the CDR3 DNA reads TGTGCCAGCAGTGAAATCGGCCAGGGATCCTACGAGCAGTACTTC.

This clone has a single count. The rearrangement links TRBV7-8 to TRBJ1-1; D unclear. The CDR3 runs 11 residues. The germline V gene encodes CDR1 SGHVS and CDR2 FQNEAQ. V was cut by 5 bases and J by 8 bases, with 9 bases left in between. CDR3 sequence reads: CASSPLREAFF. The CDR3 nucleotides are TGTGCCAGCAGCCCCCTGAGAGAAGCTTTCTTT.

The table lists this clone with a few counts. The chain couples TRBV6-5 to TRBJ1-2; possible D gene TRBD1, 5 bases. Between the trimmed V and J ends, which lost 6 bases and 7 bases, there was a span of 9 bases. In germline, CDR1 is MNHEY, CDR2 SVGAGI. The CDR3 extends over 11 amino acids. The CDR3 loop is CASSRGLGYTF. The DNA for the CDR3 is TGTGCCAGCAGCCGGGGACTTGGCTACACCTTC.